This T cell receptor beta chain was identified during a study of glioma-infiltrating T cells after dendritic cell vaccination. Looking at the study overall: Autologous tumor lysate-pulsed dendritic cell vaccination was given between about 2003 and 2013. Findings and caveats of the study: No direct clonality-survival link was found; a diverse polyclonal response may matter. Estimated pretreatment TIL content predicted outcome after dendritic cell vaccination.

Profiled with immunoSEQ multiplex PCR; TCRdb holds only in-frame clones, not every one. The data show over 55,000 clones, 81% seen once. CDR3 length: 15 amino acids. Germline CDR1 reads SGHRS; CDR2 reads YFSETQ. This clone came up a few times. Its antigen is unidentified. Only patients with spare fresh-frozen tumor and over two years of follow-up were included. The source was blood, collected before dendritic cell vaccination. The origin of this receptor is a human donor with glioblastoma. The rearrangement joins TRBV5-1 to TRBJ2-5, with D possibly TRBD2 on 6 matching bases. The better agreement between TRBJ2-7 and the DNA end casts doubt on the J call. The CDR3 is CASSLSEGLPYEQYF. Written as DNA, the CDR3 is TGCGCCAGCAGCTTGAGTGAGGGACTCCCCTACGAGCAGTACTTC.